This TCR beta chain comes out of a study of blood T cell repertoires in COVID-19. Turning to the study itself: Samples representing acute and convalescent COVID-19 were sourced from the United States, Italy and Spain. T cells, B-cell-depleted T cells, or PBMCs supplied cDNA or gDNA.

Enrollees, about 18 to 90 years old, lived in approximately 25 US areas. Participants' own reports of clinical history determined their cohort assignment. The data were produced by immunoSEQ multiplex PCR, yet TCRdb's version contains in-frame clones alone and is incomplete. This sample has about 200,000 clones, with approximately 90% found just once. The CDR3 extends over 16 amino acids. V lost 7 bases and J lost 0; bases outside the gene matches: 11. The V gene's germline CDR1 is GTSNPN and CDR2 SVGIG (reference sequence). The sequence was obtained from a woman in her thirties who had recovered from COVID-19. The chain uses TRBV30 and TRBJ1-1; the match to TRBD1 covers 10 bases. Sequencing was done on a sample of PBMCs or T cells enriched from blood (not recorded which). This CDR3 reads CASKGQGGYMNTEAFF. The CDR3 DNA reads as TGTGCCTCCAAAGGACAGGGGGGTTACATGAACACTGAAGCTTTCTTT.